These T cell receptor beta chains were read from a single sample in a study of blood T cell repertoires in COVID-19. The table came from immunoSEQ multiplex PCR; TCRdb's copy has only in-frame clones and leaves some out. The repertoire holds 200,000 to 250,000 clones, with roughly 80% as singletons. What was sequenced was peripheral blood. These receptor sequences come from an elderly woman with COVID-19, enrolled during active disease. The CDR3 runs from the conserved cysteine through the conserved F or W. Fields, in order: J gene, V gene, D gene, CDR3 DNA, CDR3 protein. D genes are given only for firm matches.

TRBJ1-1	TRBV7-2	NA	TGTGCCAGCAGCTTCGGGGGGGGGTTGAGCACTGAAGCTTTCTTT	CASSFGGGLSTEAFF
TRBJ1-3	TRBV3-1/TRBV3-2	NA	TGTGCCAGCAGCCGACTCTCTGGAAACACCATATATTTT	CASSRLSGNTIYF
TRBJ1-1	TRBV23-1	NA	TGCGCCTTACGGGGAGGGGAGAACACTGAAGCTTTCTTT	CALRGGENTEAFF
TRBJ1-5	TRBV24-1	TRBD1	TGTGCCACCAGCCAGACAGGGCATCAGCCCCAGCATTTT	CATSQTGHQPQHF
TRBJ1-3	TRBV7-2	NA	TGTGCCAGCAGCTTATGGGGCAGGGCTGGAAACACCATATATTTT	CASSLWGRAGNTIYF
TRBJ2-7	TRBV19	NA	TGTGCCAGTAGGATATATGAGTCGTGGGAGCAGTACTTC	CASRIYESWEQYF
TRBJ2-3	TRBV30	TRBD1	TGTGCCTGGAGCAACAGGACAGGGGGAAAGAGGGGTACGCAGTATTTT	CAWSNRTGGKRGTQYF
TRBJ2-1	TRBV9	TRBD2	TGTGCCAGCAGCGAGACCGGGGGGATCGGATACAATGAGCAGTTCTTC	CASSETGGIGYNEQFF
TRBJ1-1	TRBV6-2/TRBV6-3	NA	TGTGCCAGCAGTTCGACAGTTCTCGGCACTGAAGCTTTCTTT	CASSSTVLGTEAFF
TRBJ2-7	TRBV30	NA	TGTGCCTGGAGCCGTCGGGTCGACTACGAGCAGTACTTC	CAWSRRVDYEQYF